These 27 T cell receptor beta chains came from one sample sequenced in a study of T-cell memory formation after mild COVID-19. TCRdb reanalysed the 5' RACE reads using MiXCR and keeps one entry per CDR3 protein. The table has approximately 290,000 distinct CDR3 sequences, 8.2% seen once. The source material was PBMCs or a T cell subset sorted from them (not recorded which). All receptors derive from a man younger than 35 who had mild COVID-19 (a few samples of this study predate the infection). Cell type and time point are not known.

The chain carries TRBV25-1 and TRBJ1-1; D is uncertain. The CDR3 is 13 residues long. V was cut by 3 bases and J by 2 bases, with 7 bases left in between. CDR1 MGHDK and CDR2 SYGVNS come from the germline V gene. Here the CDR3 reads CASSDRPNTEAFF. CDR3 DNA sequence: TGTGCCAGCAGTGATAGGCCCAACACTGAAGCTTTCTTT.

CDR3 coding DNA: TGTGCCAGCAGTACTTCCGGCAGGCGGGAGACCCAGTACTTC. It specifies CASSTSGRRETQYF. The V and J genes are TRBV12-3 or TRBV12-4 and TRBJ2-5; D is ambiguous. The CDR3 totals 14 residues. V was pared by 5 bases and J by 5 bases, with 15 bases between.

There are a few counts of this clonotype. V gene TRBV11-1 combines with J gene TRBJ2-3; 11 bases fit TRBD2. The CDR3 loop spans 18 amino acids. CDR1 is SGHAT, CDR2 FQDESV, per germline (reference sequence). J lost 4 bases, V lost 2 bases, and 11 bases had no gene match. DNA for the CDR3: TGTGCCAGCAGCTTAATGGGACGAACTAGCGGGGGTTCAGATACGCAGTATTTT. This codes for CASSLMGRTSGGSDTQYF.

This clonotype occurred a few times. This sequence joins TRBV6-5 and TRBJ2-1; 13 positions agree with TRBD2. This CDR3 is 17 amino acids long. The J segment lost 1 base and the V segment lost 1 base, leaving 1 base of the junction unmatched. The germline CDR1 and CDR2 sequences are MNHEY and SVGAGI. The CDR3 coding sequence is TGTGCCAGCAGTTACTTGGGACTAGCGGGATCCTACAATGAGCAGTTCTTC. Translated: CASSYLGLAGSYNEQFF.

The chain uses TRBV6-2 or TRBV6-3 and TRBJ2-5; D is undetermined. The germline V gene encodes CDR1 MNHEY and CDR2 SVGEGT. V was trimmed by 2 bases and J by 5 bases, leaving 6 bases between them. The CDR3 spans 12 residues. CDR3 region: CASSYRPETQYF. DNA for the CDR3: TGTGCCAGCAGTTACCGCCCTGAGACCCAGTACTTC.

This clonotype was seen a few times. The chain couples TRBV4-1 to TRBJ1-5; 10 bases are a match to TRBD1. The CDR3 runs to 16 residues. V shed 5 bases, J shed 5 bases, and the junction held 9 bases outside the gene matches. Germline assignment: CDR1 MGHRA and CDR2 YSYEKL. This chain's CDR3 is CASSTRQGATHQPQHF. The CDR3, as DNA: TGCGCCAGCAGCACGCGACAGGGGGCGACTCATCAGCCCCAGCATTTT.

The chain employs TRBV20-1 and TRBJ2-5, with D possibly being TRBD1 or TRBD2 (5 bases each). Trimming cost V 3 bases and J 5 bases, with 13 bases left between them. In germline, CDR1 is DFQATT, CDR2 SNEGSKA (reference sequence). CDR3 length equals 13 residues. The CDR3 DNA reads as TGCAGTGCTAGGGGGACGATTGAGGAGACCCAGTACTTC. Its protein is CSARGTIEETQYF.

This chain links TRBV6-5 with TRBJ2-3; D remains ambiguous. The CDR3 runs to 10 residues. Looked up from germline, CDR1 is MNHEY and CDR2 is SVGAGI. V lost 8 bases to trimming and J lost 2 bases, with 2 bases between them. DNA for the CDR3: TGTGCCAGCGTCACAGATACGCAGTATTTT. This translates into CASVTDTQYF.

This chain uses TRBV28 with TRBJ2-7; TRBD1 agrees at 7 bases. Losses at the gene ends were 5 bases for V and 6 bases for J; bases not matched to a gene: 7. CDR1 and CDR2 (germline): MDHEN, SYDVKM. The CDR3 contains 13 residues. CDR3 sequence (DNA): TGTGCCAGCAGTCGGGACAGACTCGGCGAGCAGTACGTC. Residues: CASSRDRLGEQYV.

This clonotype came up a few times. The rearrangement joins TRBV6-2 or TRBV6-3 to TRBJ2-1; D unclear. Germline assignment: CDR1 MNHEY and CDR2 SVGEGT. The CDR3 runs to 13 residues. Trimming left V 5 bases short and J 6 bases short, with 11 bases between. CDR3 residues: CASSLLSPNEQFF. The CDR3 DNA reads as TGTGCCAGCAGTCTACTTTCGCCCAATGAGCAGTTCTTC.

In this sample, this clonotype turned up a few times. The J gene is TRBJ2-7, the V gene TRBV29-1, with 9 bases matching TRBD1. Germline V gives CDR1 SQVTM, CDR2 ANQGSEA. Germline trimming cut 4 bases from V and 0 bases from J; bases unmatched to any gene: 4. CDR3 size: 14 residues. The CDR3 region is CSVGQGVYSYEQYF. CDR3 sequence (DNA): TGCAGCGTTGGACAGGGGGTTTACTCCTACGAGCAGTACTTC.

CDR3 loop: CASGRPQHF. The CDR3 DNA reads TGTGCCAGCGGGCGGCCCCAGCATTTT. The chain is built from TRBV6-2 or TRBV6-3 and TRBJ1-5, with D unresolved. Trimming removed 8 bases at V and 9 bases at J, with 5 bases between. CDR1 and CDR2 (germline): MNHEY, SVGEGT. There are 9 residues in the CDR3.

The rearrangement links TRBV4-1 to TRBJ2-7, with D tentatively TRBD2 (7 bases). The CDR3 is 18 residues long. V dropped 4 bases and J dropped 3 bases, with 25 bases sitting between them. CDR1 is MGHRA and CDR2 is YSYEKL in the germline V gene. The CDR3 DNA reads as TGCGCCAGCAGCCCTAAGGGGGTCTCCGGGACTACGTTCTACGAGCAGTACTTC. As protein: CASSPKGVSGTTFYEQYF.

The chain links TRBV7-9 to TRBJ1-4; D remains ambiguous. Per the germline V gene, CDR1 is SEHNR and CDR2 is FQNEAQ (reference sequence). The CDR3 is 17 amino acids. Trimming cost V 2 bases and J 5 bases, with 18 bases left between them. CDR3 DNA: TGTGCCAGCAGCTTACCGACCAACAGCAGGAACAATGAAAAACTGTTTTTT. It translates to CASSLPTNSRNNEKLFF.

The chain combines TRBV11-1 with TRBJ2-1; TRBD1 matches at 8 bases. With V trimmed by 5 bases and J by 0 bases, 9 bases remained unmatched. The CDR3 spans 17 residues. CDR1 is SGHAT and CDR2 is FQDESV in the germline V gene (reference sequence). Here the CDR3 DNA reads TGTGCCAGCAGCCCCCGCACAGGGGGTCGCTCCTACAATGAGCAGTTCTTC. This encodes CASSPRTGGRSYNEQFF.

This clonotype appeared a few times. CDR3 sequence reads: CSARRGGPEAFF. The CDR3, as DNA: TGCAGTGCTCGACGGGGAGGGCCTGAAGCTTTCTTT. The rearrangement joins TRBV20-1 to TRBJ1-1; D gene ambiguous. The V gene's germline CDR1 is DFQATT and CDR2 SNEGSKA (reference sequence). V lost 5 bases and J 6 bases, leaving 13 bases between the germline ends. CDR3 length: 12 amino acids.

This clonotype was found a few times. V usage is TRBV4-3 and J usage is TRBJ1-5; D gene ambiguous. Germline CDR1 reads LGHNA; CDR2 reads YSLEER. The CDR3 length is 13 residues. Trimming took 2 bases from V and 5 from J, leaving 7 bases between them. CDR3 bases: TGCGCCAGCAGCCAACTTCCACATCAGCCCCAGCATTTT. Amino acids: CASSQLPHQPQHF.

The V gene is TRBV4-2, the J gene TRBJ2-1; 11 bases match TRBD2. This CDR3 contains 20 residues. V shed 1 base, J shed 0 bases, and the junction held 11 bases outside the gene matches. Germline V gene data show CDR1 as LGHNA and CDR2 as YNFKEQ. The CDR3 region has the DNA TGTGCCAGCAGCCAAGCGGTCGCTAGCGGGGGGCTCAGCTCCTACAATGAGCAGTTCTTC. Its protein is CASSQAVASGGLSSYNEQFF.

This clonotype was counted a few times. CDR3 in DNA: TGCGCCAGCAGCCAAGATTCGGGGGGGGCCTATGGCTACACCTTC. Translation: CASSQDSGGAYGYTF. V is TRBV4-3 and J is TRBJ1-2; TRBD1 is a possible D gene (6 bases). Germline V lookup: CDR1 LGHNA, CDR2 YSLEER. Trimming left V 0 bases short and J 4 bases short, with 12 bases between. The CDR3 loop spans 15 amino acids.

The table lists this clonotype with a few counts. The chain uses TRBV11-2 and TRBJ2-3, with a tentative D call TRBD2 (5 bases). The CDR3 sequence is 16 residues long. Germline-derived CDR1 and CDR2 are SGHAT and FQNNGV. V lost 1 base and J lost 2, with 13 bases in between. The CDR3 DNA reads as TGTGCCAGCAGCTTAGGCGTGACGCGGGTCACAGATACGCAGTATTTT. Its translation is CASSLGVTRVTDTQYF.

The CDR3 sequence: CARGLAGAYEQYF. For the CDR3, the DNA is TGTGCCAGGGGACTAGCGGGGGCCTACGAGCAGTACTTC. V gene TRBV14 combines with J gene TRBJ2-7; TRBD2 matches at 14 bases. CDR3 length equals 13 residues. V shed 9 bases, J shed 2 bases, and the junction held 0 bases outside the gene matches. The germline gives CDR1 SGHDN, CDR2 FVKESK.

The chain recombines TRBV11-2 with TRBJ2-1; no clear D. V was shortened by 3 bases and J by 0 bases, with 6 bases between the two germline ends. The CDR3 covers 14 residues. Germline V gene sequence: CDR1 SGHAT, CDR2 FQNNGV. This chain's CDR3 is CASSLTDSYNEQFF. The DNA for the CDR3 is TGTGCCAGCAGCTTGACTGACTCCTACAATGAGCAGTTCTTC.

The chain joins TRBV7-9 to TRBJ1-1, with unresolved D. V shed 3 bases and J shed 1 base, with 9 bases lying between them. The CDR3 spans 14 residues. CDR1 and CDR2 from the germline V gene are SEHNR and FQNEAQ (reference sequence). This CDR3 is CASSLRVQNTEAFF. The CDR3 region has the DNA TGTGCCAGCAGCTTGAGAGTGCAGAACACTGAAGCTTTCTTT.

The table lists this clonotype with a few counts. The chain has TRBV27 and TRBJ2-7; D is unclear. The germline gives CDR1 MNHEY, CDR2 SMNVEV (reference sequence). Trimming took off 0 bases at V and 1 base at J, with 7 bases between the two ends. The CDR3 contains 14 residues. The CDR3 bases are TGTGCCAGCAGTTTATCCCGTCATTCCTACGAGCAGTACGTC. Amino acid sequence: CASSLSRHSYEQYV.

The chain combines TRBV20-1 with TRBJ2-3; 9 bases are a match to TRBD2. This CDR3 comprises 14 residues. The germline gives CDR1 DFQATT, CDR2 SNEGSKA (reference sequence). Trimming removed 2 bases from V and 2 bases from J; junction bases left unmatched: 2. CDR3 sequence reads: CSARLAGYTDTQYF. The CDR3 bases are TGCAGTGCTAGACTAGCGGGGTACACAGATACGCAGTATTTT.

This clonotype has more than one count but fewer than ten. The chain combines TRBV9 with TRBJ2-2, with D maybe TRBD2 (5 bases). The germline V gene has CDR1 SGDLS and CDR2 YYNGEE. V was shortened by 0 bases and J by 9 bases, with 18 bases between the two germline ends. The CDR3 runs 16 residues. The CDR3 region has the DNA TGTGCCAGCAGCGTAGTCGAGAGGGCGACGGGCCGGGAGCTGTTTTTT. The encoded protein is CASSVVERATGRELFF. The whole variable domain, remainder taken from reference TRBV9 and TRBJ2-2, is DSGVTQTPKHLITATGQRVTLRCSPRSGDLSVYWYQQSLDQGLQFLIQYYNGEERAKGNILERFSAQQFPDLHSELNLSSLELGDSALYFCASSVVERATGRELFFGEGSRLTVL.

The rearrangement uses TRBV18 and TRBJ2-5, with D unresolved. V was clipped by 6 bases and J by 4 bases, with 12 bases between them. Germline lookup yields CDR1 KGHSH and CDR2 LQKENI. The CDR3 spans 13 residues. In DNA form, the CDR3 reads TGTGCCAGCTCTCGATCTATAGGAGAGACCCAGTACTTC. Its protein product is CASSRSIGETQYF.